One and the same sample provided the 21 T cell receptor beta chains below, sequenced in a study of tumor-infiltrating lymphocytes in localized non-small cell lung cancer. Sequenced by immunoSEQ multiplex PCR; TCRdb stores in-frame clones only, minus some. The sample carries about 14,000 clones, approximately 73% recorded once. The source material was uninvolved lung tissue not adjacent to the tumor. These receptors were taken from a human donor with non-small cell lung cancer.

The gene calls are TRBV28 and TRBJ2-1, with D unresolved. Germline V gives CDR1 MDHEN, CDR2 SYDVKM. The CDR3 length is 14 residues. Trimming cost V 2 bases and J 10 bases, with 15 bases left between them. The CDR3 coding sequence is TGTGCCAGCAGTTTAGCAATGCCCCCTAAGGAGCAGTTCTTC. It is translated as CASSLAMPPKEQFF.

This rearrangement joins TRBV6-6 to TRBJ2-3, with D perhaps matching TRBD2 (5 bases). Germline CDR1 and CDR2: MNHNY and SVGAGI (reference sequence). This CDR3 contains 16 residues. Trimming removed 2 bases at V and 5 bases at J, with 17 bases between. The CDR3 nucleotides read TGTGCCAGCAGTTACCAACAACTAAGGGCGGGAGATACGCAGTATTTT. This encodes CASSYQQLRAGDTQYF.

The V and J genes are TRBV7-9 and TRBJ1-1; no reliable D call. The CDR3 is 15 residues long. The V gene's germline CDR1 is SEHNR and CDR2 FQNEAQ (reference sequence). Between the trimmed V and J ends, which lost 1 base and 3 bases, there was a span of 12 bases. The chain's CDR3 is CASSLVLGGDTEAFF. CDR3 bases: TGTGCCAGCAGCTTAGTTCTGGGTGGGGACACTGAAGCTTTCTTT.

The V and J genes are TRBV11-2 and TRBJ2-7; D is uncertain. The ends were cut back, 1 base at V and 1 base at J, with 5 bases in the middle. This CDR3 has 13 residues. Germline CDR1 is SGHAT and CDR2 is FQNNGV. CDR3 coding DNA: TGTGCCAGCAGCTTAGCAGGTTCCTACGAGCAGTACGTC. As protein: CASSLAGSYEQYV.

This clone was detected only once. V and J are TRBV10-3 and TRBJ2-1; D gene uncertain. Germline V gene lookup returns CDR1 ENHRY and CDR2 SYGVKD. This CDR3 has 14 amino acids. The ends were cut back, 1 base at V and 8 bases at J, with 12 bases in the middle. CDR3 sequence reads: CAISEFSSTYEQFF. The CDR3 DNA reads TGTGCCATCAGTGAGTTTAGTTCTACTTATGAGCAGTTCTTC.

Turning to this clone: Other DNA sequences of this sample code for an identical CDR3. The chain has TRBV30 and TRBJ2-2; TRBD2 might be the D (5 bases). The CDR3 consists of 17 residues. Germline V gene data show CDR1 as GTSNPN and CDR2 as SVGIG (reference sequence). V was clipped by 0 bases and J by 5 bases, with 19 bases between them. The CDR3, as DNA: TGTGCCTGGAGTGTACCCCCGGGAAACAGCCAAACCGGGGAGCTGTTTTTT. This gives the protein CAWSVPPGNSQTGELFF.

This chain joins TRBV7-9 and TRBJ2-3; perhaps D is TRBD1 or TRBD2 (5 bases each). The CDR3 has 14 amino acids. V gave up 5 bases and J gave up 2 bases, with 11 bases separating them. Germline-derived CDR1 and CDR2 are SEHNR and FQNEAQ (reference sequence). The CDR3 protein is CASSPWDDTDTQYF. The CDR3 DNA sequence: TGTGCCAGCAGCCCGTGGGACGACACAGATACGCAGTATTTT.

The rearrangement links TRBV6-1 to TRBJ1-2; 7 bases fit TRBD1. The CDR3 has 14 residues. Trimming cost V 3 bases and J 4 bases; bases outside gene matches: 5. Germline V gives CDR1 MNHNS, CDR2 SASEGT. DNA of the CDR3: TGTGCCAGCAGTGAGGAGGGGACAGTCTATGGCTACACCTTC. Translation: CASSEEGTVYGYTF.

The CDR3: CASSEGLGTGELFF. The DNA for the CDR3 is TGTGCCAGCAGTGAAGGGTTAGGCACCGGGGAGCTGTTTTTT. The gene calls are TRBV2 and TRBJ2-2; D ambiguous. The CDR3 loop spans 14 amino acids. Trimming cost V 1 base and J 4 bases, with 7 bases left between them. The V gene's germline CDR1 is SNHLY and CDR2 FYNNEI.

This clone turned up a few times. V is TRBV7-9 and J is TRBJ1-6; a weak D match, TRBD1 (6 bases). The CDR3 covers 16 residues. CDR1 and CDR2 (germline): SEHNR, FQNEAQ (reference sequence). Trimming left V 4 bases short and J 6 bases short, with 16 bases between. The CDR3 coding sequence is TGTGCCAGCAGCTCTCAGCAAACAGGGCGTAATTCACCCCTCCACTTT. Translated: CASSSQQTGRNSPLHF.

V usage is TRBV7-3 and J usage is TRBJ2-3; D unresolved. Trimming pared 4 bases from V and 4 bases from J, leaving 12 bases between. Per the germline V gene, CDR1 is SGHTA and CDR2 is FQGTGA. The CDR3 covers 14 residues. The CDR3 region has the DNA TGTGCCAGCAGCTCCGGCCCCCAGGCAGATACGCAGTATTTT. Amino acids: CASSSGPQADTQYF.

The chain uses TRBV20-1 and TRBJ1-1, with D possibly being TRBD1 (6 bases). The germline V gene has CDR1 DFQATT and CDR2 SNEGSKA (reference sequence). CDR3 length: 11 amino acids. The CDR3, as DNA: TGCAGGGGAGGGGGGGACACTGAAGCTTTCTTT. Residues: CRGGGDTEAFF.

This clone was counted between two and nine times. The chain is built from TRBV6-1 and TRBJ1-2, with D possibly matching TRBD1 (5 bases). The V gene lost 4 bases and the J gene lost 7 bases, with 16 bases spanning the gap. The CDR3 is 14 amino acids. Germline V gives CDR1 MNHNS, CDR2 SASEGT. The CDR3 here is CASSGTGLWGGYTF. The DNA for the CDR3 is TGTGCCAGCAGTGGGACGGGACTCTGGGGTGGCTACACCTTC.

This chain uses TRBV28 with TRBJ1-4; TRBD1 matches 8 bases. Germline V CDR1 and CDR2: MDHEN, SYDVKM. This CDR3 has 13 residues. Trimming removed 6 bases from V and 9 bases from J; junction bases left unmatched: 6. The CDR3 DNA is TGTGCCAGCAGCCTAGGACAGGGAAAAAAACTGTTTTTT. As protein: CASSLGQGKKLFF.

This clone has a handful of counts. The chain combines TRBV27 with TRBJ1-5; the D is unclear. V was cut by 11 bases and J by 7 bases, with 6 bases left in between. Germline CDR1 reads MNHEY; CDR2 reads SMNVEV (reference sequence). CDR3 size: 9 residues. The DNA for the CDR3 is TGTGCCCGGAGGCAGCCCCAGCATTTT. This encodes CARRQPQHF.

This sequence joins TRBV14 and TRBJ2-1; no reliable D call. Germline-derived CDR1 and CDR2 are SGHDN and FVKESK. The V and J ends lost 2 bases and 6 bases respectively, with 17 bases between them. The CDR3 contains 16 residues. The CDR3 loop reads CASSQKMFAGSNEQFF. In DNA, the CDR3 is TGTGCCAGCAGCCAAAAGATGTTTGCAGGCTCCAATGAGCAGTTCTTC.

V and J are TRBV7-7 and TRBJ2-7, with 12 bases fitting TRBD1. The CDR3 consists of 14 residues. The V gene's germline CDR1 is SSHAT and CDR2 FNYEAQ (reference sequence). DNA for the CDR3: TGTGCTAGCTCGACGGGACAGGGGGCAGGCGAGCAGTACTTC. It is translated as CASSTGQGAGEQYF.

V and J are TRBV9 and TRBJ2-7, with 13 bases that match TRBD2. Germline assignment: CDR1 SGDLS and CDR2 YYNGEE. V shed 5 bases and J 3 bases; nucleotides not matched to a gene: 8. The CDR3 is made up of 16 amino acids. Here the CDR3 reads CASSPSRTSGSYEQYF. The DNA of the CDR3 is TGTGCCAGCAGTCCATCCCGGACTAGCGGGAGCTACGAGCAGTACTTC. Based on the CDR3 plus reference TRBV9 and TRBJ2-7, the full variable domain is DSGVTQTPKHLITATGQRVTLRCSPRSGDLSVYWYQQSLDQGLQFLIQYYNGEERAKGNILERFSAQQFPDLHSELNLSSLELGDSALYFCASSPSRTSGSYEQYFGPGTRLTVT.

This clone is judged large. This chain connects TRBV27 to TRBJ1-4; D is undetermined. This CDR3 region has 16 residues. From germline, CDR1 is MNHEY and CDR2 SMNVEV (reference sequence). Trimming removed 6 bases from V and 10 bases from J, with 24 bases in between. For the CDR3, the DNA is TGTGCCAGCAGCTCCCTGGAGCTCAAGGCGGTGGGAAAACTGTTTTTT. Translated: CASSSLELKAVGKLFF.

This clone was seen only a few times. The chain combines TRBV6-5 with TRBJ1-1, with a weak D call TRBD1 (5 bases). The germline V gene encodes CDR1 MNHEY and CDR2 SVGAGI. The CDR3 contains 14 residues. Between the trimmed V and J ends, which lost 6 bases and 7 bases, there was a span of 18 bases. CDR3 nucleotide sequence: TGTGCCAGCAGCCACAACCGGGACTCCCATGAAGCTTTCTTT. This translates into CASSHNRDSHEAFF.

This clone was observed a single time. The chain is built from TRBV10-3 and TRBJ1-1; D not certain. Germline V gene data show CDR1 as ENHRY and CDR2 as SYGVKD. The CDR3 is 16 amino acids. The V end lost 0 bases, the J end lost 0 bases, and 11 bases lay between the germline ends. The CDR3: CAISESWKDLNTEAFF. CDR3 nucleotide sequence: TGTGCCATCAGTGAGTCGTGGAAGGATCTGAACACTGAAGCTTTCTTT.